This TCR beta chain was documented in a study of lymphopenia after photon versus proton radiotherapy. The study, taken as a whole, reports: After lymphocyte nadir, photon-treated repertoires showed oligoclonal expansion, especially CD8+ Temra.

The repertoire was sequenced with immunoSEQ multiplex PCR; TCRdb's copy has only in-frame clones and lacks some. The table lists some 42,000 clones, about 85% of them singletons, with around a quarter in the top ten. With regard to this clone: Its target is not known.

This CDR3 spans 13 amino acids. Germline CDR1 reads SGDLS; CDR2 reads YYNGEE. Trimming removed 0 bases from V and 4 bases from J, with 7 bases in between. The sequenced sample was peripheral blood, obtained from a patient treated with proton-based radiotherapy. V gene TRBV9 combines with J gene TRBJ1-2; D not certain. The clonotype originates from a woman in her seventies with pancreatic cancer. CDR3 in DNA: TGTGCCAGCAGCGTAGACAATGCCTATGGCTACACCTTC. It specifies CASSVDNAYGYTF.